This T cell receptor beta chain derives from a study of long-term antiretroviral therapy in people with HIV (dated by TCRdb to between 2021 and 2024). Notes on the research overall: The earliest samples were collected roughly a decade before the 2015 WHO recommendation for immediate ART, at a time when ART was usually postponed until CD4 counts fell. Whether ART initiation and durable HIV suppression were associated with changes in peripheral blood TRB repertoire composition and diversity was tested in a retrospective serial study. From some 30 adults with confirmed HIV infection, the cohort provided under 250 cryopreserved PBMC samples, gathered serially across a mean of around 6 years (range 1-12). Of the approximately 32 participants with HIV, about a dozen were female. No cross-contamination during QIAcube processing was shown when test extractions of a monoclonal T-cell line were performed alongside over 25 polyclonal samples. Beyond this particular receptor, the publication reports: No data were available on ART adherence, viral resistance or therapy changes, limiting inferences about post-ART repertoire changes. At every time point, the repertoire was dominated by expanded TRB clones first identified before ART initiation, although this dominance fluctuated and, in many PLHIV, declined after ART. Narrower CDR3 length ranges were observed in HIV repertoires than in controls, and an antigen-experienced repertoire with only a slight naive shift after ART was suggested by the network structure. Starting ART was linked to a significant rise in TRB diversity, yet even with long-term ART the diversity remained significantly lower than in transplant donor controls. Because cell numbers in pre-ART samples were limited, unsorted PBMC were profiled instead of sorted CD4+ and CD8+ T cells. The samples span the years 2004 to 2017, and the ART regimens used at that time may not be as effective as current regimens. Since PBMC availability was limited, sequencing covered only the TCR beta chain, with no alpha chain pairing.

The immunoSEQ hsTCRB v3.0 assay was used at survey level resolution to sequence the TRB variable region. The targeted TRB sequencing depth was roughly 40,000-55,000 T-cell genomes per sample. An Illumina MiSeq with a v3 150-cycle kit was used to sequence the pooled TRB libraries. Under the source paper's analysis protocol: Repertoire analysis was performed in R inside a reproducible Nextflow workflow that covered QC, data transformation and analysis. LymphoSeq2, an R package for exploring AIRR-Seq data, was used to implement custom analyses. After excluding several samples that yielded fewer than 5000 total TRB sequences, 188 HIV repertoires remained for analysis. Among the 180 to 200 retained HIV repertoires, some 60 were collected before ART initiation and 120 to 140 were collected after ART initiation. Repertoires were downsampled to 5000 TRB nucleotide sequences, with summary statistics averaged over 100 downsampling iterations. The analysis kept only TRB sequences whose CDR3 regions were at least seven amino acids long. A Shannon entropy-derived clonality score and the Gini coefficient were used to measure diversity. In the repertoire networks, any two of the top 5000 CDR3 amino acid sequences were connected whenever the two sequences differed by an edit distance of one. Antigen specificity groups and MHC restriction were predicted for TRB CDR3 amino acid sequences with GLIPH2. To flag known CMV, EBV, HIV or tissue antigen associations, CDR3 amino acid sequences were matched against VDJdb and McPAS-TCR. Pre-ART, post-ART and control groups were compared with Wilcoxon signed-rank tests and Holm-Bonferroni correction. Drawn from immuneACCESS, this table holds only the in-frame rearrangements with V and J called that TCRdb kept. Clones are partly lost; checked studies trace under half to an unresolved V gene and leave the rest unexplained. V, J and clone size are those of that table, while D and trimming were read from the DNA. Counted in this sample were around 25,000 clones; around four fifths of them appeared once. Approximately 5.5% of the sample rests with the top ten.

To be included, a participant needed at least one PBMC sample from before ART initiation plus at least two post-ART samples. Every participant with HIV received treatment in the United States of America. Before DNA extraction, cryopreserved samples containing 1-10 million PBMC were thawed and washed. At the time of the earliest PBMC sample for each participant with HIV, ages ranged from about 23 to 60 years. PBMC samples were contributed by each participant from 1-4 timepoints before ART initiation and 2-8 timepoints after ART initiation, with a median of 7 samples. Serial HIV viral load, CD4+ T-cell count, ART history and demographic data were obtained for every participant. A Qiagen kit on a QIAcube was used to extract genomic DNA from unsorted PBMC, with samples processed in batches of 12. The CDR3, cysteine through phenylalanine, is 13 amino acids long. The read is trimmed to its CDR3 DNA, 39 bases read in frame from base 1. Via the germline V gene, CDR1 is MDHEN and CDR2 SYDVKM. After removal of 6 bases from V and 5 bases from J, the junction retains 5 bases not matched to a gene.

Details on this clone: The antigen it recognizes is unknown. No much larger clone is present one base from it, and per-base qualities are unavailable.

The sequencing used unsorted PBMCs, collected 3 years after starting antiretroviral therapy. This sequence uses TRBV28 and TRBJ2-5; 8 central bases correspond to TRBD2. This TCR was sampled from a man aged 18 to 35 with HIV. The DNA sequence is as follows: TGTGCCAGCAGCCTCCCGGGGGGGGAGACCCAGTACTTC. It is translated as CASSLPGGETQYF.